The sequence of this TCR beta chain was determined in a study of monozygotic twins with inflammatory bowel disease. Findings of the study overall: The results supported no single strong signal or clonotype associated with IBD.

Note on this clonotype: The antigen is not known.

The CDR3 has 13 residues. Germline V gives CDR1 LNHDA, CDR2 SQIVND (reference sequence). Eight separate reactions per sample served to make cDNA. PCR of TCRalpha and TCRbeta cDNA was nested, with two rounds of 16 and 9 cycles. After re-calling the 5' RACE reads, TCRdb lists one entry per CDR3 protein, DNA absent. This repertoire includes more than 75,000 distinct CDR3 sequences. The rearrangement joins TRBV19 to TRBJ1-5. Sequences were obtained from blood. This clonotype was obtained from a human donor with ulcerative colitis or Crohn's disease, or a healthy co-twin of an affected twin (not recorded which). CDR3 protein: CASQTSSNQPQHF.